This T cell receptor beta chain was recorded in a study of shared clonotypes between healthy human individuals. Germline assignment: CDR1 KGHSY and CDR2 FQNENV. The V gene lost 0 bases and the J gene lost 0 bases, with 12 bases spanning the gap. CDR3 size: 16 residues. Study-wide findings and caveats: Naive subsets usually exceeded memory subsets in estimated richness. Donor scarcity curtailed the genetic and exposure-history diversity represented herein. Non-shared clonotypes were found to have lower generation probabilities than the clonotypes that were shared by all four of the sorted-subset donors.

Method: immunoSEQ multiplex PCR; TCRdb's copy keeps in-frame clones and lacks some. The sample records some 1.5 million clones, under 99% being singletons. About this clone: Antigen specificity is unknown.

The clonotype originates from a young man in good health. The V gene is TRBV16, the J gene TRBJ2-7; D possibly matches TRBD1 or TRBD2 (6 bases each). Input material: naive CD4+ T cells sorted from blood. Subset noted: CD45RA+ positively selected. CDR3 region: CASSQSPGGNSYEQYF. In DNA, the CDR3 is TGTGCCAGCAGCCAATCCCCCGGGGGCAACTCCTACGAGCAGTACTTC.